This TCR beta chain was retrieved from a study of cytomegalovirus exposure and HLA in healthy donors (dated by TCRdb to 2016 to 2017). Regarding the study in general: An earlier analysis of some 620 of the donors reported 250 to 300 Gb of sequence data and 90 million to 120 million unique TCR beta sequences obtained from about 200 million T cells. An early release that covered about 600 HLA-typed donors contained about 300 gigabases of sequencing data and 80 million or so unique TCR sequences. Among the approximately 430 genotyped donors, around 81% belonged to the genetic ancestry cluster associated with self-reported Caucasian donors. The study aimed to test whether signatures of past pathogen exposure could be identified by cataloging public T cell receptors. The T cell repertoires of under 750 subjects were profiled by immunosequencing and related to cytomegalovirus serostatus. A separate validation cohort of approximately 120 different subjects was used in addition to the approximately 670-subject first cohort. The study combined high-throughput TCR immunosequencing, statistical association of individual TCRs with disease status, and machine learning to predict cytomegalovirus infection status. To study patterns of TCR occurrence, a later analysis re-analyzed previously published TCR beta repertoires from 666 donors and added high-resolution HLA genotyping. The later analysis used no new phenotypic data to find candidate immune exposures, relying instead on TCR beta sequences and their occurrence across donors. An earlier analysis of several hundred of the donors applied high-throughput TCR beta sequencing to assess whether each TCR beta V gene segment acted as functional or pseudogenic. Donor age, sex, ethnicity and CMV serostatus were compiled together with the repertoire data. A later genetic analysis took genome-wide SNP genotypes for about 65% of the roughly 670 donors and used that subset as a discovery cohort. Every repertoire in the discovery cohort had been generated on one and the same sequencing platform. HLA typing covered class I and class II loci at four-digit resolution. The number of donors typed differed by locus, with 629-630 for A, B, C, DRB1 and DQB1, more than 500 for DQA1, approximately 580 for DPA1, and some 440 for DPB1. Roughly five DR-DQ haplotypes were treated as single units for association and clustering because of strong linkage in the cohort. Across some 400 genotyped donors of the cohort, an average of roughly 250,000 unique TCR beta nucleotide sequences per donor were sequenced, and around 19% of those sequences were non-productive. General findings and caveats noted by the study authors: Some IMGT-functional V segments, including TRBV6-2 and TRBV6-3, could not be distinguished by the 87-base-pair reads and were therefore excluded. The cohort was sequenced for TCR beta chains only, and without alpha or paired-chain data the features that could be detected were limited. The only immune exposure information available for the cohort was CMV serostatus. Cytomegalovirus status was reported to be diagnosed by the classifier with high specificity and sensitivity in both the original and validation cohorts. A later analysis associated about 16,000 TCR beta sequences with specific HLA alleles at a false discovery rate of 0.05. An earlier analysis of approximately 590 of the donors showed that most TCR beta V segments appeared in productive rearrangements either about 87% or about 30% of the time, which broadly matched IMGT annotations. The authors suggested that the approach could potentially be extended to other disease states and immunological phenotypes. A later analysis found that TCR association rates varied across HLA loci, with DRB1 alleles showing the most associated TCRs and HLA-C alleles the fewest. Correlated functional status among segregating V segments might reflect linkage disequilibrium, but an unknown experimental factor could not be ruled out. Presence/absence analyses assumed roughly uniform sequencing depth across donors, an assumption that may not hold. Across donors, most TCR sequences were observed very rarely, whereas some public TCRs were present in many individuals. A further reported finding was that TCR beta sequences accurately predicted the HLA-A and HLA-B alleles for most subjects in the first cohort. Several of the top co-occurrence clusters appeared to be linked to parvovirus B19, influenza, CMV and Epstein-Barr virus, according to a later analysis. A later analysis found that most CMV-associated TCR beta chains appeared HLA-restricted, with HLA associations seemingly driven largely by CMV exposure. In vitro tests confirmed that three of the cytomegalovirus-associated TCR beta chains recognize cytomegalovirus antigens. HLA typing was unavailable for some donors at each locus, so association tests used only the typed subset. A cluster of highly shared sequence variants was judged likely to represent a technical artifact of the sequencing pipeline. A later analysis found that HLA-associated TCR beta chains were more clonally expanded and had lower generation probabilities than equally common non-associated chains. An association between a missense DCLRE1C variant and V-gene and J-gene trimming of TCR beta chains was found in a later genetic analysis and replicated in an independent cohort. Because counts were too low, seventeen rarely observed V segments, including chromosome 9 orphons, were excluded from the earlier analysis of 500 to 700 of the donors. In a later genetic analysis, fewer N-insertions in productive TCRs were reported among donors in an Asian-associated ancestry cluster than the roughly 640-donor mean. In the study, 150 to 200 TCR beta chains were listed as associated with cytomegalovirus. When HLA alleles, especially DR and DQ, strongly co-occurred, TCR associations were difficult to assign to individual alleles.

The library came from the immunoSEQ multiplex PCR assay. A mixture of 60 forward primers for TCR Vbeta segments and 13 reverse primers for TCR Jbeta segments was used in the multiplex PCR. A multiplex PCR assay on genomic DNA amplified the CDR3 region of rearranged TCR beta genes. Amplified TCR beta libraries were sequenced as 87-base-pair reads on the Illumina HiSeq System. In the authors' own workflow: Across the 600 to 700 repertoires, a later analysis counted around 80 million unique TCR beta chains, approximately 10 million of which were shared by at least two donors. A nearest-neighbor algorithm error-corrected the raw reads and collapsed the reads into unique sequences, merging closely related sequences to remove PCR and sequencing errors. V, D and J gene segments were assigned by aligning CDR3 sequences to IMGT reference sequences. Each retained sequence needed at least a six-nucleotide match to both a V gene segment and a J gene segment. Rearrangements were classified as productive when the CDR3 lacked stop codons and remained in frame with V and J, and all other rearrangements were classified as non-productive. CDR3 was defined by IMGT convention, running from the second conserved V-encoded cysteine to the conserved J-encoded phenylalanine. In an earlier analysis of some 550 of the donors, sequences lacking an unambiguous match to a single V gene segment were excluded. An earlier analysis of 587 of the donors classified V segments as functional when productive rearrangements were above 56.7% and as segregating when the standard deviation between donors was above 5%. A statistical classification framework was developed to diagnose cytomegalovirus status using the catalog of TCR beta chain sequences. In a later analysis, TCR nucleotide sequences were compared against IMGT/GENE-DB human TR gene sequences so that V and J genes could be assigned. In a later analysis, CDR3 sequences and most-parsimonious VDJ recombination scenarios were assigned using the TCRdist pipeline. In a later analysis, each TCR beta chain was defined by its CDR3 amino acid sequence together with its V-gene family, and reads without a unique V-gene family were excluded. A later analysis removed 500 to 650 highly shared, low-generation-probability nucleotide sequences to deal with suspected cross-contamination and a sequencing artifact. A later analysis calculated a clonal expansion index for each public chain from normalized within-repertoire ranks of inferred template counts. In a later analysis, generation probabilities were computed with a VDJ recombination model fitted to out-of-frame rearrangements, and the resulting probabilities were checked against IGoR. Hypergeometric tests were used in a later analysis to score TCR-TCR, TCR-HLA and TCR-CMV co-occurrence, with a repertoire-size bias correction applied to the TCR pairs. False discovery rates were estimated in a later analysis by permuting HLA or CMV assignments 20 times. In a later analysis, co-occurring TCRs were grouped using DBSCAN, with TCRdist sequence similarity added in when clustering inside HLA-allele-positive subsets. Co-occurrence clustering excluded repertoires with fewer than 30,000 or more than 120,000 public chains, plus five with anomalous nucleotide sharing. What TCRdb holds here is the immuneACCESS table cut down to in-frame rearrangements. Part of the clones is not present; checked against another copy, under half of the missing clones reflect an unresolved V gene, and the others are unexplained. The D gene and trimming were derived from the DNA, and the V and J assignments and clone size from that table. In all, the sample holds about 85,000 clones, and more than 60% of those were seen once. The ten most abundant clones make up roughly 2% of the sample.

As concerns this clone: The specificity of this receptor is unknown. No much larger clone is present one base from it, and per-base qualities are unavailable.

Between the V and J ends, shortened by 2 bases and 0 bases respectively, the junction contains 19 bases. The CDR3 runs 18 amino acids, cysteine and phenylalanine included. The DNA shown is the 54-base CDR3, in frame from base 1. The cohort was made up of approximately 670 healthy bone marrow donors. At the time of sampling, all cohort members were nominally healthy, though unrecorded immune exposures were likely present. The donor was CMV seronegative and was included in the group of a few hundred seronegative cohort members. Each donor provided a peripheral blood sample, and peripheral blood mononuclear cells were used for TCR beta sequencing. The Qiagen DNeasy Blood Extraction Kit was used to extract genomic DNA from the blood cell samples.

The chain is encoded by TRBV23-1 joined to TRBJ1-1; TRBD1 is a weak D gene call, 5 bases matching. TRBV23-1 belongs to the ORF category, with a function that is uncertain. Specimen: PBMCs. This clonotype was obtained from a boy aged 5-17 years in good health and CMV-seronegative. Read as DNA, the sequence is TGCGCCAGCAGTCAAGCCAGAAGGTGCAGGGATATGAACACTGAAGCTTTCTTT. It specifies CASSQARRCRDMNTEAFF.